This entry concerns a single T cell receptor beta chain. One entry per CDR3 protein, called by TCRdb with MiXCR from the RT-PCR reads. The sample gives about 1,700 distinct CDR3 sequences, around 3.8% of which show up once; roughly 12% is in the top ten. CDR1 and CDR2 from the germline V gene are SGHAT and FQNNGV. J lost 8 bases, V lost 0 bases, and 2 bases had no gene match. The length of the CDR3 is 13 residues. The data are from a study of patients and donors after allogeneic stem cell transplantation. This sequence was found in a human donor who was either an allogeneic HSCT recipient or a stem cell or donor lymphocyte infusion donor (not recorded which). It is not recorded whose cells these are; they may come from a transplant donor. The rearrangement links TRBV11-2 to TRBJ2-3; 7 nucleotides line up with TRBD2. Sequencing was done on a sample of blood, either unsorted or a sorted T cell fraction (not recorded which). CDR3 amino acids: CASSLESGATQYF. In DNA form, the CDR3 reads TGTGCCAGCAGCTTAGAAAGCGGGGCTACGCAGTATTTT. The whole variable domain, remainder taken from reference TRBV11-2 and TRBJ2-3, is EAGVAQSPRYKIIEKRQSVAFWCNPISGHATLYWYQQILGQGPKLLIQFQNNGVVDDSQLPKDRFSAERLKGVDSTLKIQPAKLEDSAVYLCASSLESGATQYFGPGTRLTVL.